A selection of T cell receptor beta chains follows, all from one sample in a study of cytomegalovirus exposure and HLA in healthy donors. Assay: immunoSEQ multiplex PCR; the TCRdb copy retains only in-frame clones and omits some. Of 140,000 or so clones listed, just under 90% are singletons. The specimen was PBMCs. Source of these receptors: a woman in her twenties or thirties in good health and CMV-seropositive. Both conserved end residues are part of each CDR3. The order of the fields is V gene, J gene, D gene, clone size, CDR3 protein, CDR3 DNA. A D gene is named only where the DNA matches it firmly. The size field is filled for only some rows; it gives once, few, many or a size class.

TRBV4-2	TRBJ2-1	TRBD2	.	CASSQDWGTSGRNEQFF	TGTGCCAGCAGCCAAGATTGGGGGACTAGCGGGAGAAATGAGCAGTTCTTC
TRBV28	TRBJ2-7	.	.	CASSLPSGYEQYF	TGTGCCAGCAGTTTGCCCTCCGGCTACGAGCAGTACTTC
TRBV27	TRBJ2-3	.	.	CATAAGVEQYF	TGTGCCACCGCAGCCGGGGTGGAGCAGTATTTT
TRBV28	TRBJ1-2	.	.	CASNPTRNIDDYTF	TGTGCCAGCAACCCTACTAGGAACATTGATGACTACACCTTC
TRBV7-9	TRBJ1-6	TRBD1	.	CASSRGQAGSPLHF	TGTGCCAGCAGTAGAGGACAGGCCGGTTCACCCCTCCACTTT
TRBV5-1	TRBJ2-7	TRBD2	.	CASSLVLAGPEQYF	TGCGCCAGCAGCTTGGTCCTAGCGGGACCCGAGCAGTACTTC
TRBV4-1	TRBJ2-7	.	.	CASSQVGPSYEQYF	TGCGCCAGCAGCCAAGTGGGCCCGAGCTACGAGCAGTACTTC
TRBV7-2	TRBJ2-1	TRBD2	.	CASSSRTSGFSYNEQFF	TGTGCCAGCAGCTCCCGGACTAGCGGGTTCTCCTACAATGAGCAGTTCTTC
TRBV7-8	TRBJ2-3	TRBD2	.	CASSPGTSGRIAQYF	TGTGCCAGCAGTCCCGGGACTAGCGGGAGAATTGCGCAGTATTTT
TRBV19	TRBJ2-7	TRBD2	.	CASSPGGTYEQYF	TGTGCCAGTTCACCGGGAGGTACCTACGAGCAGTACTTC
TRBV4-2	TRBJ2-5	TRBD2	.	CASSQRSGTSGGHQETQYF	TGTGCCAGCAGCCAGAGGTCCGGGACTAGCGGGGGGCACCAAGAGACCCAGTACTTC
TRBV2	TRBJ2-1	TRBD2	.	CASSGLAGFTDEQFF	TGTGCCAGCAGTGGACTAGCGGGGTTTACGGATGAGCAGTTCTTC
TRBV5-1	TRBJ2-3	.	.	CASSLDGSTWSTDTQYF	TGCGCCAGCAGCTTGGATGGTTCGACTTGGAGCACAGATACGCAGTATTTT
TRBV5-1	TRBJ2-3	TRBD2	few	CASSPLAGGTTDTQYF	TGCGCCAGCAGCCCACTAGCGGGGGGCACTACAGATACGCAGTATTTT
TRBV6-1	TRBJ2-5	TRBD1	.	CASRDRVQETQYF	TGTGCCAGTAGGGACAGGGTCCAAGAGACCCAGTACTTC
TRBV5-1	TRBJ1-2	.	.	CASSLEGINYGYTF	TGCGCCAGCAGCTTGGAGGGGATTAACTATGGCTACACCTTC
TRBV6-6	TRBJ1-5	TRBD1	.	CASNPGGFNQPQHF	TGTGCCAGCAACCCAGGGGGGTTCAATCAGCCCCAGCATTTT
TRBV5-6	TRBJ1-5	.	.	CASSSLTGVTQPQHF	TGTGCCAGCAGCTCTTTAACGGGGGTGACTCAGCCCCAGCATTTT
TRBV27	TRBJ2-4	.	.	CASSFRGTTKNIQYF	TGTGCCAGCAGTTTCCGCGGGACGACCAAAAACATTCAGTACTTC
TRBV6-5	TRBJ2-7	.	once	CASSSPPGISKQYF	TGTGCCAGCAGCTCCCCTCCGGGGATAAGCAAGCAGTACTTC
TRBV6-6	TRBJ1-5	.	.	CASSYSLRGDQPQHF	TGTGCCAGCAGTTACTCATTGCGGGGGGATCAGCCCCAGCATTTT
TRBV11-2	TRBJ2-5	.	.	CASSRHGGGQETQYF	TGTGCCAGCAGCCGACACGGCGGGGGCCAGGAGACCCAGTACTTC
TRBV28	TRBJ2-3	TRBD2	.	CASRGTRNSGSTDTQYF	TGTGCCAGCAGGGGGACGAGGAATAGCGGGAGCACAGATACGCAGTATTTT
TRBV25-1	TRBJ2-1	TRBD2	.	CASSEYEREGYNEQFF	TGTGCCAGCAGTGAATATGAGCGGGAGGGTTACAATGAGCAGTTCTTC
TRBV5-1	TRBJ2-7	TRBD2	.	CASSLDTSGEYEQYF	TGCGCCAGCAGCTTGGATACTAGCGGAGAATACGAGCAGTACTTC
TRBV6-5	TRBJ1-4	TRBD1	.	CASSRDRARNEKLFF	TGTGCCAGCAGTAGAGACAGGGCTCGAAATGAAAAACTGTTTTTT
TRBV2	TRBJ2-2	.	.	CASRWRADYTGELFF	TGTGCCAGCAGGTGGAGGGCGGATTACACCGGGGAGCTGTTTTTT
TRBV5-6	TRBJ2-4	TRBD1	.	CASSWGTELAKNIQYF	TGTGCCAGCAGCTGGGGGACAGAGCTAGCCAAAAACATTCAGTACTTC
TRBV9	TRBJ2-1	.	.	CASSVGLVSNEQFF	TGTGCCAGCAGCGTAGGACTAGTTTCCAATGAGCAGTTCTTC
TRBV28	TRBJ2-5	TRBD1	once	CASGTQGQETQYF	TGTGCCAGCGGAACACAGGGGCAAGAGACCCAGTACTTC
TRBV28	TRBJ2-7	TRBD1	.	CASSPGQGSHEQYF	TGTGCCAGCAGCCCGGGACAGGGTAGCCACGAGCAGTACTTC
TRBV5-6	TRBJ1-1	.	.	CASSSLVGAARRKNTEAFF	TGTGCCAGCAGCTCCCTGGTTGGGGCAGCCCGAAGAAAGAACACTGAAGCTTTCTTT
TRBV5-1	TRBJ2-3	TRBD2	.	CASSLGTSSDTDTQYF	TGCGCCAGCAGCTTGGGGACTAGCTCTGATACAGATACGCAGTATTTT
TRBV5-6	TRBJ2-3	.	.	CASFLQGTLADTQYF	TGTGCCAGCTTCCTACAGGGGACCCTAGCGGATACGCAGTATTTT
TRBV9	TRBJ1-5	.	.	CASSVEAGTSQPQHF	TGTGCCAGCAGCGTAGAGGCAGGAACAAGCCAGCCCCAGCATTTT
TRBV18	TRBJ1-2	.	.	CASSPLGRDYGYTF	TGTGCCAGCTCACCCCTGGGCAGGGACTATGGCTACACCTTC
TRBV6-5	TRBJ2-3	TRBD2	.	CASRLGGGSDTQYF	TGTGCCAGCAGGCTCGGGGGGGGGTCAGATACGCAGTATTTT
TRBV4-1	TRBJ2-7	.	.	CASSQLRGSYEQYF	TGCGCCAGCAGCCAGCTGCGAGGATCCTACGAGCAGTACTTC
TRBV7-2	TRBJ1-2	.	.	CASSLNPPYGYTF	TGTGCCAGCAGCTTAAATCCTCCCTATGGCTACACCTTC
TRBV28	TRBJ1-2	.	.	CASSFSPLGQLSYGYTF	TGTGCCAGCAGTTTCTCACCCCTAGGACAGCTTAGCTATGGCTACACCTTC
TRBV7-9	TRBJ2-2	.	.	CASSLSQGGAGELFF	TGTGCCAGCAGCTTATCCCAGGGAGGCGCCGGGGAGCTGTTTTTT
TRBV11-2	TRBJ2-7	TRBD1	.	CASSSLGQGTVEQYF	TGTGCCAGCAGCTCCTTGGGACAGGGAACAGTCGAGCAGTACTTC
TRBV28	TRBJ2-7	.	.	CASSPWGRGTYEQYF	TGTGCCAGCAGCCCCTGGGGCAGGGGAACTTACGAGCAGTACTTC
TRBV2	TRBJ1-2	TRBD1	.	CASRNRGPGGYTF	TGTGCCAGCAGAAACAGGGGGCCGGGGGGCTACACCTTC
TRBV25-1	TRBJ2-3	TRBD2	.	CASSGTSGGRTDTQYF	TGTGCCAGCAGTGGGACTAGCGGGGGGCGGACAGATACGCAGTATTTT
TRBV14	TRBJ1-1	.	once	CASSQGRDAFF	TGTGCCAGCAGTCAAGGGAGGGACGCTTTCTTT
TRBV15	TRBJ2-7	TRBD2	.	CATSHASGEQYF	TGTGCCACCAGCCACGCTAGCGGCGAGCAGTACTTC
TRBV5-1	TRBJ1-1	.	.	CASSYSGDTEAFF	TGCGCCAGCAGCTATTCAGGGGACACTGAAGCTTTCTTT
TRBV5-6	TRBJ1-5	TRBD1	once	CASSSTGWGHQPQHF	TGTGCCAGCAGCTCGACAGGGTGGGGGCATCAGCCCCAGCATTTT
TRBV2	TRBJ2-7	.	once	CASRSGSLSMNYEQYF	TGTGCCAGCAGATCCGGGTCGCTATCAATGAACTACGAGCAGTACTTC
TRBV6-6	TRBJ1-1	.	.	CASSLGPGVNTEAFF	TGTGCCAGCAGTTTGGGCCCGGGGGTGAACACTGAAGCTTTCTTT
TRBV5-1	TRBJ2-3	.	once	CASRAGTSTDTQYF	TGCGCAAGCCGGGCGGGGACTAGCACAGATACGCAGTATTTT
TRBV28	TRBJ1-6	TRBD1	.	CASSLRTGTGAISPLHF	TGTGCCAGCAGTTTAAGAACCGGGACAGGGGCTATCTCACCCCTCCACTTT
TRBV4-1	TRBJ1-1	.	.	CASSQEAAMNTEAFF	TGCGCCAGCAGCCAAGAGGCGGCGATGAACACTGAAGCTTTCTTT
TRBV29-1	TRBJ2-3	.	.	CSATLGEDTQYF	TGCAGCGCCACGCTTGGTGAGGATACGCAGTATTTT
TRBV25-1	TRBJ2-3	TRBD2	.	CASSPGTSGGADTQYF	TGTGCCAGCAGTCCCGGGACTAGCGGGGGTGCAGATACGCAGTATTTT
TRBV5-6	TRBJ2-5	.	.	CASSHREYQETQYF	TGTGCCAGCAGCCACAGGGAGTACCAAGAGACCCAGTACTTC
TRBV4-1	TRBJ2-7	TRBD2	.	CASRAGLAGSEQYF	TGCGCCAGCAGGGCGGGACTAGCGGGATCCGAGCAGTACTTC
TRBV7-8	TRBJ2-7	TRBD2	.	CASRGLAGGTYEQYF	TGTGCCAGCAGGGGACTAGCGGGGGGGACCTACGAGCAGTACTTC